Listed below are T cell receptor beta chains from one sample, sequenced in a study of regulatory T cells in long-lasting Graves disease. TCRdb reprocessed the multiplex PCR reads with MiXCR, giving one entry per CDR3 protein. Found here are around 420,000 distinct CDR3 sequences, around 15% of them singletons; the top ten hold about a fifth. The source material was peripheral blood mononuclear cells (PBMCs), sampled at new diagnosis, from a patient treated with antithyroid drugs. The source is a female donor with Graves disease. CDR3s include the opening cysteine and the closing phenylalanine or tryptophan. The D gene is left open where the match is weak. Only part of the rows carry a size: once, few, many, or a class if the clone is expanded.

>TRBJ2-7|TRBV19|NA|14|many
CASSIWRNSYEQYF
TGTGCCAGTAGTATATGGCGGAACTCCTACGAGCAGTACTTC
>TRBJ1-1|TRBV15|TRBD1|14|NA
CATSRVTGEGEAFF
TGTGCCACCAGCAGAGTGACAGGGGAAGGTGAAGCTTTCTTT
>TRBJ1-2|TRBV6-1|NA|14|NA
CASSDRNPPYGYTF
TGTGCCAGCAGTGATCGGAATCCCCCTTATGGCTACACCTTC
>TRBJ2-3|TRBV5-1|TRBD2|15|NA
CASSLNGGVADTQYF
TGCGCCAGCAGCTTGAACGGGGGGGTAGCAGATACGCAGTATTTT
>TRBJ2-1|TRBV30|NA|13|many
CAWSASRDNEQFF
TGTGCCTGGAGCGCCAGCAGGGACAATGAGCAGTTCTTC
>TRBJ2-5|TRBV28|TRBD2|17|NA
CASSLLLAGSIQETQYF
TGTGCCAGCAGTTTACTACTAGCGGGAAGCATCCAAGAGACCCAGTACTTC
>TRBJ1-4|TRBV10-3|TRBD1|13|NA
CAISRDSDEKLFF
TGTGCCATCTCCCGGGACAGCGATGAAAAACTGTTTTTT
>TRBJ2-5|TRBV5-1|NA|14|NA
CASSPTAWGETQYF
TGCGCCAGCAGTCCAACAGCCTGGGGAGAGACCCAGTACTTC
>TRBJ2-3|TRBV12-5|TRBD1|24|many
CASGLPPTNDSLCRTGPSTDTQYF
TGTGCTAGTGGTTTGCCACCAACGAATGACTCTCTCTGTCGGACAGGGCCTAGCACAGATACGCAGTATTTT
>TRBJ2-1|TRBV20-1|TRBD2|16|many
CSARPASGGRYNEQFF
TGCAGTGCTAGGCCGGCTAGCGGGGGGCGGTACAATGAGCAGTTCTTC
>TRBJ2-7|TRBV11-2|NA|19|NA
CASSFYICSAKRESYEQYF
NA
>TRBJ1-2|TRBV28|TRBD1|18|many
CASSLITGDDVYNYGYTF
TGTGCCAGCAGTTTAATTACAGGGGATGATGTGTACAACTATGGCTACACCTTC
>TRBJ2-1|TRBV19|TRBD2|15|few
CASSRGLDLYNEQFF
TGTGCCAGTAGTCGAGGACTAGACCTCTACAATGAGCAGTTCTTC
>TRBJ2-5|TRBV5-1|NA|12|NA
CASSMNQETQYF
TGCGCCAGCAGCATGAACCAAGAGACCCAGTACTTT
>TRBJ2-7|TRBV20-1|NA|14|many
CSASLGGTAYEQYF
TGCAGTGCTAGCCTCGGCGGGACAGCATACGAGCAGTACTTC
>TRBJ2-1|TRBV20-1|TRBD2|15|many
CSARSTSGSRNEQFF
TGCAGTGCTAGATCAACTAGCGGGAGTAGGAATGAGCAGTTCTTC
>TRBJ2-2|TRBV10-2|TRBD2|19|NA
CASSESAGGGDLNTGELFF
TGCGCCAGCAGTGAAAGTGCGGGAGGGGGGGATTTGAACACCGGGGAGCTGTTTTTT
>TRBJ2-4|TRBV29-1|NA|15|NA
CSVSSDILAKNIQYF
TGCAGCGTTTCTTCGGACATATTAGCCAAAAACATTCAGTACTTC
>TRBJ2-2|TRBV6-1|TRBD1|16|many
CASSQLTGPNTGELFF
TGTGCCAGCAGTCAGTTGACAGGGCCGAACACCGGGGAGCTGTTTTTT
>TRBJ1-2|TRBV4-3|NA|16|many
CASSQDHQVPNYGYTF
TGCGCCAGCAGCCAAGATCATCAAGTCCCGAACTATGGCTACACCTTC
>TRBJ2-7|TRBV9|NA|14|NA
CASSGGTGNYEQYF
TGTGCCAGCAGTGGGGGGACTGGGAACTACGAGCAGTACTTC
>TRBJ1-1|TRBV6-1|NA|12|many
CASSVGDTEAFF
TGTGCCAGCAGTGTCGGAGACACTGAAGCTTTCTTT
>TRBJ1-2|TRBV11-2|NA|12|few
CASSLRRVGYTF
TGTGCCAGCAGCTTAAGGCGGGTAGGCTACACCTTC
>TRBJ1-3|TRBV4-2|NA|15|many
CASSLGAGSGNTIYF
TGTGCCAGCAGTCTGGGGGCAGGCTCTGGAAACACCATATATTTT
>TRBJ1-1|TRBV19|TRBD1|15|many
CASSPGRDRDTEAFF
TGTGCCAGTAGTCCTGGGAGGGACAGAGACACTGAAGCTTTCTTT
>TRBJ1-2|TRBV27|NA|14|few
CASSPRTPTHGYTF
TGTGCCAGCAGTCCACGAACCCCTACCCATGGCTACACCTTC
>TRBJ2-1|TRBV9|TRBD2|15|many
CASSVVAGGVNEQFF
TGTGCCAGCAGCGTAGTAGCGGGAGGAGTTAATGAGCAGTTCTTC
>TRBJ1-2|TRBV7-8|NA|17|many
CASSPNPPEDLLYGYTF
TGTGCCAGCAGCCCAAACCCTCCAGAAGACCTCCTCTATGGCTACACCTTC
>TRBJ1-5|TRBV24-1|NA|13|many
CATSGEGLQPQHF
TGTGCCACCAGTGGAGAGGGCCTACAGCCCCAGCATTTT
>TRBJ2-1|TRBV4-1|TRBD1|18|few
CASSQGFPDRESYNEQFF
TGCGCCAGCAGCCAAGGGTTCCCGGACAGGGAATCCTACAATGAGCAGTTCTTC
>TRBJ2-7|TRBV30|NA|17|few
CAWSVLEVRTRGTEQYF
TGTGCCTGGAGTGTATTGGAGGTCCGGACAAGGGGGACCGAGCAGTACTTC
>TRBJ1-2|TRBV5-1|TRBD1|13|many
CASSFDRGSGYTF
TGCGCCAGCAGCTTTGACAGGGGGTCTGGCTACACCTTC
>TRBJ1-4|TRBV5-1|NA|14|many
CASSSRPRNEKLFF
TGCGCCAGCAGCTCTAGGCCGCGAAATGAAAAACTGTTTTTT
>TRBJ2-1|TRBV5-1|TRBD2|16|NA
CASSLGLRGRMSEQFF
TGCGCCAGCAGCTTGGGGTTGCGCGGGAGGATGAGTGAGCAGTTCTTC
>TRBJ1-2|TRBV19|NA|12|few
CASTHVYYGYTF
TGTGCCAGTACACACGTCTACTATGGCTACACCTTC
>TRBJ2-2|TRBV3-1|NA|15|NA
CASSQDRKTTGELFF
TGTGCCAGCAGCCAAGATCGTAAGACCACCGGGGAGCTGTTTTTT
>TRBJ1-1|TRBV29-1|NA|15|NA
CSVEVWRQTNTEAFF
TGCAGCGTTGAAGTCTGGCGACAAACGAACACTGAAGCTTTCTTT
>TRBJ1-5|TRBV19|TRBD1|17|many
CASSLGPTGGFNQPQHF
TGTGCCAGTAGTTTGGGACCGACAGGGGGTTTCAATCAGCCCCAGCATTTT
>TRBJ2-5|TRBV11-2|NA|13|many
CASRSLQEWTQYF
TGTGCCAGCAGATCCCTCCAGGAATGGACCCAGTACTTC
>TRBJ2-1|TRBV5-1|TRBD2|19|once
CASSLAKGLAGTRGSEQFF
TGCGCCAGCAGCTTGGCGAAGGGGCTAGCGGGTACGCGCGGGAGTGAGCAGTTCTTC
>TRBJ2-5|TRBV5-1|NA|12|NA
CASSLNSETQYF
TGCGCCAGCAGCTTGAATTCTGAGACCCAGTACTTC